One and the same sample provided the 6 T cell receptor beta chains below, sequenced in a study of CD8+ T cells in alopecia areata. Treatment described: oral pan-JAK inhibitor, 5-10 mg twice daily. Sequencing used cDNA as its template, made by extracting RNA and reverse transcribing it. Measured with immunoSEQ multiplex PCR; TCRdb has only the in-frame clones, and not every one. Of around 300,000 clones in the sample, about 62% were seen once. Sequencing used CD4+ T cells sorted from blood, obtained around week 52, from a patient treated with tofacitinib. The receptors here all came from a human donor with alopecia areata.

J is TRBJ1-2 and V is TRBV5-1; no reliable D call. The CDR3 has 13 amino acids. Germline V gene data show CDR1 as SGHRS and CDR2 as YFSETQ. Trimming pared 1 base from V and 6 bases from J, leaving 10 bases between. The CDR3 protein is CASSLWGSDGYTF. Written as DNA, the CDR3 is TGCGCCAGCAGCTTGTGGGGTTCTGATGGCTACACCTTC.

The V gene is TRBV7-6, the J gene TRBJ2-5, with D maybe TRBD1 (6 bases). The CDR3 has 14 residues. Deletions cut 5 bases from V and 5 bases from J, with 15 bases between. Germline V gene sequence: CDR1 SGHVS, CDR2 FNYEAQ. This CDR3 reads CASSQTGTTETQYF. The CDR3 bases are TGTGCCAGCAGCCAGACCGGGACAACCGAGACCCAGTACTTC.

This chain links TRBV6-5 with TRBJ2-3; 9 positions match TRBD1. J gave up 4 bases and V 3 bases, and 5 bases lay outside the gene matches. In germline, CDR1 is MNHEY, CDR2 SVGAGI. This CDR3 is built from 15 residues. The CDR3 sequence: CASSYGTGPADTQYF. The CDR3, as DNA: TGTGCCAGCAGTTATGGGACAGGGCCTGCAGATACGCAGTATTTT.

The chain is built from TRBV20-1 and TRBJ2-5; D gene unclear. CDR1 is DFQATT, CDR2 SNEGSKA, per germline (reference sequence). V lost 6 bases, J lost 5 bases, and 10 bases lay in between. The CDR3 runs 11 residues. Here the CDR3 reads CSANPLETQYF. Written as DNA, the CDR3 is TGCAGTGCGAACCCGCTCGAGACCCAGTACTTC.

V usage is TRBV15 and J usage is TRBJ2-7; either TRBD1 or TRBD2 may supply D (5 bases each). Trimming took off 1 base at V and 5 bases at J, with 12 bases between the two ends. Germline-derived CDR1 and CDR2 are LNHNV and YYDKDF (reference sequence). The CDR3 contains 14 residues. The CDR3 region is CATSRVGDPDEQYF. The CDR3 nucleotides read TGTGCCACCAGCAGAGTGGGGGATCCGGACGAGCAGTACTTC.

V gene TRBV7-2 combines with J gene TRBJ2-7; D is undetermined. Germline V gene lookup returns CDR1 SGHTA and CDR2 FQGNSA. This CDR3 has 15 residues. Trimming removed 5 bases from V and 2 bases from J, with 16 bases in between. This CDR3 reads CASSRRNADPYEQYF. Written as DNA, the CDR3 is TGTGCCAGCAGCCGCAGGAACGCAGACCCCTACGAGCAGTACTTC. The full variable domain, with the rest looked up from reference TRBV7-2 and TRBJ2-7, is GAGVSQSPSNKVTEKGKDVELRCDPISGHTALYWYRQSLGQGLEFLIYFQGNSAPDKSGLPSDRFSAERTGGSVSTLTIQRTQQEDSAVYLCASSRRNADPYEQYFGPGTRLTVT.